This T cell receptor beta chain emerged from a study of T cell repertoires in cytomegalovirus infection (dated by TCRdb to the late 2010s). Looking at the study overall: Because public TCR beta signatures pointed to carriage of CMV infection together with the matching HLA type, the HLA type of each donor mattered for the analysis. The research as a whole found: In the ex vivo response, HLA-C-restricted CMV-specific TCR beta clonotypes were dominant, and in two of eight donors the single most frequent clonotype came from this HLA-C-restricted group. Cumulative frequency of public TCR beta family members discriminated carriers of CMV infection plus the relevant HLA type in this cohort and an independent 352-donor cohort.

The junction shows trimming of 3 bases on V and 3 bases on J, plus 9 bases between the germline ends. The CDR3 runs 13 amino acids, cysteine and phenylalanine included. The DNA shown is the 39-base CDR3, in frame from base 1. Looking up the germline V gene (reference sequence) yields CDR1 DFQATT and CDR2 SNEGSKA. As for this clonotype: Its cognate antigen has yet to be identified. Base qualities are not provided; no much larger clone lies one nucleotide away.

Instrument used: Illumina HiSeq 1500. The raw public reads went through TCRdb reprocessing: fastp at Q25, MiXCR clone calling, in-frame beta chains kept. Every CDR3 protein is listed once, alongside the most common genes and DNA of its rows. In this sample the table shows approximately 700,000 distinct CDR3 sequences, less than 40% of which occur a single time. Clones ranked in the top ten supply roughly 2.8% of the sample. Sequencing was carried out using PBMCs. This clonotype was obtained from a human donor in good health (CMV status not recorded). Some clones in this sample may be carry-over from other donors' samples. The chain couples TRBV20-1 to TRBJ1-5, with the D gene not clear enough to name. The DNA sequence reads TGCAGTGCTAGGGTGGAGGTCAATCAGCCCCAGCATTTT. It translates to CSARVEVNQPQHF.